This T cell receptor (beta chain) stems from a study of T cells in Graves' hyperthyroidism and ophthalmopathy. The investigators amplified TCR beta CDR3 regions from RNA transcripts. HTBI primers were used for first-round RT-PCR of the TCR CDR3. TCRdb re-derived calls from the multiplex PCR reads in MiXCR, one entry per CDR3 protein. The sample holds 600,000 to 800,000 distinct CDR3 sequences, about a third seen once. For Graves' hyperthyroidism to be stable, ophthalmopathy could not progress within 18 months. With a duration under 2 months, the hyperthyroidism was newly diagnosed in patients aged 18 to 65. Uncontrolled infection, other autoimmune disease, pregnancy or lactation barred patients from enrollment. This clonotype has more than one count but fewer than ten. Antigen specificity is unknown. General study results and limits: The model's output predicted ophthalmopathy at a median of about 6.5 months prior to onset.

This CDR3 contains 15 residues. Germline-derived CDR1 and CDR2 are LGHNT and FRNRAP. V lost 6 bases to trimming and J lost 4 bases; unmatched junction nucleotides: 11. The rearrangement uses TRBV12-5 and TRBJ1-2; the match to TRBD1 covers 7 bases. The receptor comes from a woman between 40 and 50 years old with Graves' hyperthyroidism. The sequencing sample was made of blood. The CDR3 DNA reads TGTGCTAGTGGCTTCGGGACAGATACTACCTATGGCTACACCTTC. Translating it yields CASGFGTDTTYGYTF.